A single sample is the source of the 14 T cell receptor beta chains below, sequenced in a study of tumor-infiltrating lymphocytes in primary liver carcinoma. Each 20-30 mg portion of unsorted bulk tissue served as the source for co-extraction of RNA and DNA. From roughly 470 ng total RNA, TCR beta cDNA was generated with a primer in the constant region. For TCR beta, libraries were produced by three nested multiplex PCR rounds using slightly modified ARM-PCR. It was with TRBV1-TRBV30 forward primers and a C-beta reverse primer that the first two PCR rounds were run, at around 11 cycles each. TCRdb re-analysed the multiplex PCR reads in MiXCR, keeping a single row per CDR3 protein. This sample has approximately 79,000 distinct CDR3 sequences, with roughly two thirds found just once. Sequencing was carried out using liver tumor tissue from sampling region 4. This sample's subset: tumor region T4, right-lateral pole. The receptors were sampled from a man aged 35-49 years with primary liver carcinoma and hepatitis B virus infection.

This clonotype has a count of ten or more. V gene TRBV29-1 combines with J gene TRBJ1-2, with D perhaps matching TRBD1 (6 bases). Germline-derived CDR1 and CDR2 are SQVTM and ANQGSEA. Trimming stripped 1 base from V and 2 bases from J, with 14 bases between. CDR3 length: 15 amino acids. Written as DNA, the CDR3 is TGCAGCGTTGAAGGGGGCAGGGGCCAAAACTATGGCTACACCTTC. Translating gives CSVEGGRGQNYGYTF.

Of note for this clonotype: A read error is possible here, since a much larger clone lies one base away. The chain is built from TRBV5-4 and TRBJ2-1; D tentatively reads TRBD1 or TRBD2 (5 bases each). The CDR3 has 16 amino acids. Germline CDR1 is SGHNT and CDR2 is YYREEE (reference sequence). The V end was cut by 0 bases, the J end by 7 bases, with 17 bases between. The CDR3 region has the DNA TGTGCCAGCAGCTTGGGGTCAGCGGCGAAGGGGAATGAGCAGTTCTTC. Translating gives CASSLGSAAKGNEQFF.

Many counts were recorded for this clonotype. The chain combines TRBV28 with TRBJ2-7; D ambiguous. The CDR3 length is 13 residues. V dropped 6 bases and J dropped 0 bases, with 9 bases sitting between them. CDR1 and CDR2 (germline): MDHEN, SYDVKM. The CDR3 nucleotides read TGTGCCAGCAGACGGACGGACTCCTACGAGCAGTACTTC. This sequence encodes CASRRTDSYEQYF.

For this clonotype: Because it lacks the conserved phenylalanine or tryptophan at the end, this CDR3 is likely a read error. The rearrangement uses TRBV11-2 and TRBJ2-5, with D perhaps TRBD2 (6 bases). Per germline, CDR1 SGHAT and CDR2 FQNNGV. There are 16 residues in the CDR3. The CDR3 DNA follows: TGTGTCAGCAGATCCCGGGACTCGGCCCACCAAGGGACCCAGTACATT. Protein product: CVSRSRDSAHQGTQYI.

Remarks on this clonotype: This may come from a read error, since a much larger clone is one base off. V gene TRBV6-2 or TRBV6-3 combines with J gene TRBJ2-3; D is possibly TRBD1 (6 bases). The CDR3 length is 16 residues. Trimming removed 2 bases from V and 4 bases from J, with 16 bases in between. Looked up from germline, CDR1 is MNHEY and CDR2 is SVGEGT. The CDR3 DNA sequence: TGTGCCAGCAGTTACCCCGACAGGTGTGACCCAGATACGCAGTATTTT. This codes for CASSYPDRCDPDTQYF.

To note about this clonotype: A much more abundant neighbour one base away suggests this may be a read error. The chain is built from TRBV5-1 and TRBJ2-5; 8 bases map to TRBD1. CDR3 length: 16 amino acids. With V trimmed by 6 bases and J by 4 bases, 14 bases remained unmatched. The V gene's germline CDR1 is SGHRS and CDR2 YFSETQ. This CDR3 is CASNAQPDRGGETQYF. In DNA, the CDR3 is TGCGCCAGCAATGCCCAGCCTGACAGGGGTGGAGAGACCCAGTACTTC.

Regarding this clonotype: Relative to the germline gene, one junction end is altered; a read error may explain this. The chain uses TRBV29-1 and TRBJ2-7; 7 bases align to TRBD2. CDR3 length: 13 residues. Germline loops: CDR1 SQVTM, CDR2 ANQGSEA. Written as DNA, the CDR3 is TGCAGCGTTGACTTGGCTAGCGGTTACGAGCAGTATTTC. Residues: CSVDLASGYEQYF.

A single count supports this clonotype. This may be a read error, as it is one base from a much larger clone. V is TRBV7-9 and J is TRBJ1-2; TRBD1 aligns across 7 bases. Per germline, CDR1 SEHNR and CDR2 FQNEAQ (reference sequence). This CDR3 is built from 14 residues. V gave up 5 bases and J gave up 5 bases; unmatched junction bases: 8. Here the CDR3 DNA reads TGTGCCAGCAGCCACTACAGGGGCAATTATGGCTACACCTTC. Encoded protein: CASSHYRGNYGYTF.

V gene TRBV5-6 combines with J gene TRBJ2-7; D might be TRBD1 (5 bases). CDR1 and CDR2 from the germline V gene are SGHDT and YYEEEE. This CDR3 has 13 amino acids. The CDR3 here is CTSSSDIDYEQYF. The CDR3 DNA reads TGTACAAGCAGCTCGGACATTGACTACGAGCAGTACTTC.

As concerns this clonotype: An end of the junction differs from the germline gene, which may be a read error. The chain carries TRBV11-1 and TRBJ2-7; no firm D call. This CDR3 region has 15 residues. Per germline, CDR1 SGHAT and CDR2 FQDESV (reference sequence). CDR3 in amino acids: CASTLKATVSYEQYF. The CDR3 DNA sequence: TGTGCCAGCACCTTAAAGGCGACCGTGTCATACGAGCAGTACTTC. Full variable domain (remainder filled in from reference TRBV11-1 and TRBJ2-7): EAEVAQSPRYKITEKSQAVAFWCDPISGHATLYWYRQILGQGPELLVQFQDESVVDDSQLPKDRFSAERLKGVDSTLKIQPAELGDSAMYLCASTLKATVSYEQYFGPGTRLTVT.

Note on this clonotype: The conserved final phenylalanine or tryptophan is absent from the CDR3, which likely points to a read error. This chain connects TRBV6-6 to TRBJ2-3, with a tentative D call TRBD2 (5 bases). The CDR3 loop spans 14 amino acids. Germline values: CDR1 MNHNY, CDR2 SVGAGI (reference sequence). The CDR3 sequence is CASSFLAGTDTQYR. CDR3 in DNA: TGTGCCAGTAGTTTCCTAGCAGGAACAGATACGCAGTATCGT.

This clonotype came up many times. V gene TRBV6-2 or TRBV6-3 combines with J gene TRBJ2-3; D is unresolved. This CDR3 region has 16 residues. Trimming removed 0 bases at V and 2 bases at J, with 12 bases between. Per the germline V gene, CDR1 is MNHEY and CDR2 is SVGEGT. CDR3 amino acids: CASSYSGRPSTDTQYF. The DNA of the CDR3 is TGTGCCAGCAGTTACTCCGGACGTCCTTCCACAGATACGCAGTATTTT.

The chain combines TRBV10-3 with TRBJ2-3; 7 bases line up with TRBD2. Germline V gene sequence: CDR1 ENHRY, CDR2 SYGVKD. This CDR3 has 21 residues. V was clipped by 8 bases and J by 5 bases; unmatched bases: 31. CDR3: CAIGASTGLVGGIMHGDTQYF. For the CDR3, the DNA is TGTGCCATCGGTGCGTCCACCGGACTAGTGGGAGGGATTATGCATGGAGATACGCAGTATTTT.

Ten or more counts support this clonotype. This CDR3 reads CASSPANQGEAGYTF. The CDR3 DNA reads TGTGCCAGCAGTCCCGCGAATCAGGGGGAGGCTGGCTACACCTTC. This sequence joins TRBV12-3 or TRBV12-4 and TRBJ1-2; 7 bases agree with TRBD1. The CDR3 contains 15 residues. V dropped 5 bases and J dropped 7; count of bases not matched to a gene: 13.